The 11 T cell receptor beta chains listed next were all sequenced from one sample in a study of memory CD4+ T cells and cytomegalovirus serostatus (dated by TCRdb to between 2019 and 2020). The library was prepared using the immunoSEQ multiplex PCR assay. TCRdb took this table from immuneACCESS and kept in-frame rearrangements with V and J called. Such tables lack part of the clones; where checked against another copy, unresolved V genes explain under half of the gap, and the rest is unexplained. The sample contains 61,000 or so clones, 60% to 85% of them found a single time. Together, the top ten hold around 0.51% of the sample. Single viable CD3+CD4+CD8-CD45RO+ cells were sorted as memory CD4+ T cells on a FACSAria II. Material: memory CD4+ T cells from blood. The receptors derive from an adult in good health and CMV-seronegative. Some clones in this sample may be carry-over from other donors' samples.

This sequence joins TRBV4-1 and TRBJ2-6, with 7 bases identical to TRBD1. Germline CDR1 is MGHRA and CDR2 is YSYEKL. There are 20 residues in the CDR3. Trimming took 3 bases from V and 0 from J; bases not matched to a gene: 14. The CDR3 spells CASSHGILRQGDSGANVLTF. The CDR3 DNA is TGCGCCAGCAGCCACGGAATTCTGCGACAGGGAGACTCTGGGGCCAACGTCCTGACTTTC.

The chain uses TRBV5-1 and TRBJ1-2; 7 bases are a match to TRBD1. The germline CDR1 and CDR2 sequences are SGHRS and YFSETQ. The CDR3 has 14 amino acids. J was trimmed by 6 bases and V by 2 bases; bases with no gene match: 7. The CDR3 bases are TGCGCCAGCAGCTTACCGACAGGGTCGGATGGCTACACCTTC. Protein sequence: CASSLPTGSDGYTF. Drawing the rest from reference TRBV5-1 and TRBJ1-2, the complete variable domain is KAGVTQTPRYLIKTRGQQVTLSCSPISGHRSVSWYQQTPGQGLQFLFEYFSETQRNKGNFPGRFSGRQFSNSRSEMNVSTLELGDSALYLCASSLPTGSDGYTFGSGTRLTVV.

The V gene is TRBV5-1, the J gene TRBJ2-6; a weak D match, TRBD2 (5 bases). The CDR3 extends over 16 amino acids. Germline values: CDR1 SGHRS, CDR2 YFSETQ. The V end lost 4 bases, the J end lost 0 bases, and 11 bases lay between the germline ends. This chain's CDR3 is CASSPGSSSGANVLTF. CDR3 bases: TGCGCCAGCAGCCCGGGGTCCAGCTCTGGGGCCAACGTCCTGACTTTC.

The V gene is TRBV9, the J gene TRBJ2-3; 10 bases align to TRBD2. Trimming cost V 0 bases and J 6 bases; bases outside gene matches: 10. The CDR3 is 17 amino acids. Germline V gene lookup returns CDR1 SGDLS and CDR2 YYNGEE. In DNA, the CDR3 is TGTGCCAGCAGCGTAGAGGCTAGCGGGAGATTGCGTGATACGCAGTATTTT. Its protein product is CASSVEASGRLRDTQYF.

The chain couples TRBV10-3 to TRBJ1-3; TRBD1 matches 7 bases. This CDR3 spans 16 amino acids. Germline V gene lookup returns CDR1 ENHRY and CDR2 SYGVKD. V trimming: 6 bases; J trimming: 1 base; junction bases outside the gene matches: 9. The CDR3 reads CAIRKPGQPSGNTIYF. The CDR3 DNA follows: TGTGCCATCAGAAAACCGGGACAGCCATCTGGAAACACCATATATTTT.

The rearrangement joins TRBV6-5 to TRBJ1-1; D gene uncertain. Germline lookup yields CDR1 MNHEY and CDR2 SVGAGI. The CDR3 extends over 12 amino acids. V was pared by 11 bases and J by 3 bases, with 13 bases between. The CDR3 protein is CASYFSDTEAFF. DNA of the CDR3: TGTGCCTCGTACTTTTCCGACACTGAAGCTTTCTTT.

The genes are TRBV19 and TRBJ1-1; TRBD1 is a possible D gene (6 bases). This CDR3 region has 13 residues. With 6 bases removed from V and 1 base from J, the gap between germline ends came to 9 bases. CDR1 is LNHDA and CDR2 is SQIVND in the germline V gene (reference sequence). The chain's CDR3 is CASSDRRNTEAFF. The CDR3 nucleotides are TGTGCCAGTAGCGACAGGAGGAACACTGAAGCTTTCTTT.

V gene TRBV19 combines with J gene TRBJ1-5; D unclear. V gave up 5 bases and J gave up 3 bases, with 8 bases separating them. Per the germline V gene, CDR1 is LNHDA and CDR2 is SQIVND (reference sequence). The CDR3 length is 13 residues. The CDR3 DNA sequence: TGTGCCAGTAGTTTGGACCACAATCAGCCCCAGCATTTT. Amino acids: CASSLDHNQPQHF.

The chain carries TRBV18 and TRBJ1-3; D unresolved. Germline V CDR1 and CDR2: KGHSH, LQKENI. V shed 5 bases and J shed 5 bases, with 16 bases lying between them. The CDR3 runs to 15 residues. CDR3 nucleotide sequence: TGTGCCAGCTCATACCAGGCAGAAGGTAGAAACACCATATATTTT. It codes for CASSYQAEGRNTIYF.

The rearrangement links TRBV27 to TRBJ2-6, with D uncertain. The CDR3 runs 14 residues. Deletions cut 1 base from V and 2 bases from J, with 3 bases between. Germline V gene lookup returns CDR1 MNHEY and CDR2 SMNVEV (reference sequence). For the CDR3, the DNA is TGTGCCAGCAGTTTATTTGCTGGGGCCAACGTCCTGACTTTC. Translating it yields CASSLFAGANVLTF.

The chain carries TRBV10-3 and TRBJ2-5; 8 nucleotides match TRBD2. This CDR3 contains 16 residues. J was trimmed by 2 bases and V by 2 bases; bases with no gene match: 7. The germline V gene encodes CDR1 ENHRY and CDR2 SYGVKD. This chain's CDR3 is CAISEKVAGLQETQYF. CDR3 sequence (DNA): TGTGCCATCAGTGAGAAGGTAGCGGGACTACAAGAGACCCAGTACTTC.